The 21 T cell receptor beta chains in this list originate from one sample, sequenced in a study of spatial heterogeneity in lung cancer. TCRdb used MiXCR to reprocess the 5' RACE reads, holding one entry per CDR3 protein. The sample holds 45,000 or so distinct CDR3 sequences, less than 8.5% seen once. Time point defined: sample taken at primary tumor resection. Material for sequencing was whole RNA from tumor, nontumor lung or frozen PBMC, left unsorted. The material was PBMCs, obtained at surgery. Receptors were obtained from a female donor with early-stage non-small cell lung cancer.

The sample holds many counts of this clonotype. The J gene is TRBJ2-5, the V gene TRBV7-9; D gene unclear. Deletions cut 6 bases from V and 5 bases from J, with 13 bases between. This CDR3 has 13 residues. Germline CDR1 and CDR2: SEHNR and FQNEAQ (reference sequence). CDR3 in amino acids: CASSSAPGETQYF. The DNA for the CDR3 is TGTGCCAGCAGTTCGGCCCCTGGGGAGACCCAGTACTTC.

The V gene is TRBV19, the J gene TRBJ1-5; D unclear. Germline CDR1 reads LNHDA; CDR2 reads SQIVND (reference sequence). The CDR3 is 15 amino acids. Deletions cut 3 bases from V and 0 bases from J, with 9 bases between. CDR3 region: CASSIRRNSNQPQHF. CDR3 in DNA: TGTGCCAGTAGTATTCGGCGAAATAGCAATCAGCCCCAGCATTTT.

This clonotype counts as medium-sized (0.01 to 0.1%). The CDR3 protein is CASSPGRLGPQYF. The CDR3 bases are TGTGCCAGCAGTCCCGGGAGACTAGGGCCGCAGTACTTC. V and J are TRBV12-3 or TRBV12-4 and TRBJ2-7, with a possible D match to TRBD2 (6 bases). The CDR3 length is 13 residues. Trimming took 5 bases from V and 9 from J, leaving 17 bases between them.

This clonotype was counted a few times. The CDR3 here is CASRLNRGTDTQYF. The CDR3 DNA sequence: TGTGCCAGCAGACTTAACAGGGGCACAGATACGCAGTATTTT. The V call is TRBV27, the J call TRBJ2-3, with TRBD1 as a possible D gene (6 bases). Germline CDR1 reads MNHEY; CDR2 reads SMNVEV (reference sequence). CDR3 length: 14 amino acids. Deletions cut 6 bases from V and 1 base from J, with 11 bases between.

As regards this clonotype: No conserved phenylalanine or tryptophan is present at the end of the CDR3, so a read error is the likely explanation. The chain combines TRBV10-3 with TRBJ2-3; possibly TRBD2 for D (6 bases). CDR3 length: 18 residues. Germline assignment: CDR1 ENHRY and CDR2 SYGVKD. Deletions cut 0 bases from V and 5 bases from J, with 21 bases between. Written as DNA, the CDR3 is TGTGCCATCAGTGAGTCGAATAGCGGAGCGGTTCGAAGAGATACGCAGTATCTT. The encoded protein is CAISESNSGAVRRDTQYL.

Note on this clonotype: One junction end disagrees with the germline gene, perhaps due to a read error. The chain carries TRBV4-1 and TRBJ2-1, with no clear D. The CDR3 spans 14 residues. In germline, CDR1 is MGHRA, CDR2 YSYEKL. The CDR3, as DNA: TGCGCCAGCAACCAAGGCTCGGCGCGCAATGAGCAGTTCTTC. Protein sequence: CASNQGSARNEQFF.

The table lists this clonotype with a few counts. This chain connects TRBV7-9 to TRBJ2-5; 10 nucleotides line up with TRBD2. Germline-derived CDR1 and CDR2 are SEHNR and FQNEAQ (reference sequence). This CDR3 contains 15 residues. V lost 5 bases and J lost 1; bases outside the gene matches: 4. Written as DNA, the CDR3 is TGTGCCAGCAGCCAGCTAGCGGGGGTCCAAGAGACCCAGTACTTC. As protein: CASSQLAGVQETQYF. The variable domain in full, with the rest retrieved from reference TRBV7-9 and TRBJ2-5, is DTGVSQNPRHKITKRGQNVTFRCDPISEHNRLYWYRQTLGQGPEFLTYFQNEAQLEKSRLLSDRFSAERPKGSFSTLEIQRTEQGDSAMYLCASSQLAGVQETQYFGPGTRLLVL.

This clonotype was seen a handful of times. The chain has TRBV9 and TRBJ2-3; 8 positions match TRBD2. This CDR3 contains 16 residues. V lost 3 bases and J lost 0; bases outside the gene matches: 6. The germline CDR1 and CDR2 sequences are SGDLS and YYNGEE. The CDR3 reads CASSARAGASTDTQYF. CDR3 coding DNA: TGTGCCAGCAGCGCGAGAGCGGGGGCTAGCACAGATACGCAGTATTTT.

A single count supports this clonotype. A much larger clonotype is one base distant, so this may be a read error. As the CDR3 is not closed by the conserved phenylalanine or tryptophan, this likely results from a read error. The rearrangement uses TRBV6-5 and TRBJ2-1; 9 bases fit TRBD2. This CDR3 has 16 amino acids. Unmatched junction bases numbered 12, after V lost 5 bases and J lost 7 bases. Germline V gives CDR1 MNHEY, CDR2 SVGAGI. CDR3 bases: TGTGCCAGCAGTCCTCGGCTAGCGGGGTTGAGGAATGAGCAGTTCCTC. Its protein product is CASSPRLAGLRNEQFL.

This clonotype was recorded many times. The V gene is TRBV27, the J gene TRBJ2-2; 15 bases are a match to TRBD2. The CDR3 contains 17 residues. Germline-derived CDR1 and CDR2 are MNHEY and SMNVEV (reference sequence). Trimming at V came to 6 bases and at J to 8 bases, leaving 10 bases not matched to a gene. CDR3 bases: TGTGCCAGCAGGACCACTGGGACTAGCGGGGGGTCTGGGGAGCTGTTTTTT. Its protein product is CASRTTGTSGGSGELFF.

This clonotype turned up a few times. V is TRBV7-3 and J is TRBJ2-2; D may be TRBD1 (6 bases). Germline CDR1 and CDR2: SGHTA and FQGTGA. CDR3 length equals 15 residues. V shed 5 bases and J shed 5 bases, with 15 bases lying between them. The CDR3 loop is CASSQRQGWTGELFF. DNA of the CDR3: TGTGCCAGCAGCCAAAGGCAGGGGTGGACCGGGGAGCTGTTTTTT.

This clonotype was seen a few times. The genes are TRBV12-3 or TRBV12-4 and TRBJ1-1, with D maybe TRBD1 (6 bases). V was pared by 3 bases and J by 4 bases, with 12 bases between. The CDR3 runs to 14 residues. The CDR3 sequence is CASSFGGAGTEAFF. The CDR3 nucleotides read TGTGCCAGCAGTTTTGGGGGGGCCGGCACTGAAGCTTTCTTT.

This clonotype has ten or more counts. The rearrangement uses TRBV7-2 and TRBJ2-7; D gene ambiguous. The germline V gene encodes CDR1 SGHTA and CDR2 FQGNSA. V was pared by 0 bases and J by 0 bases, with 6 bases between. CDR3 length: 14 residues. DNA for the CDR3: TGTGCCAGCAGCTTAGCCTTAACCTCCTACGAGCAGTACTTC. Protein product: CASSLALTSYEQYF.

The rearrangement uses TRBV7-3 and TRBJ2-1, with 10 bases identical to TRBD2. With 4 bases clipped from V and 7 bases from J, the junction kept 13 bases outside the gene matches. CDR3 length equals 17 residues. Per the germline V gene, CDR1 is SGHTA and CDR2 is FQGTGA. In DNA, the CDR3 is TGTGCCAGCAGCTCCCTGGGGGGAGCGGGGGGGGGTAATGAGCAGTTCTTC. It yields the protein CASSSLGGAGGGNEQFF.

The rearrangement uses TRBV7-8 and TRBJ2-7; D possibly corresponds to TRBD2 (5 bases). The germline V and J ends were trimmed by 5 bases and 1 base, with 21 bases remaining between them. This CDR3 region has 17 residues. Per germline, CDR1 SGHVS and CDR2 FQNEAQ. CDR3 region: CASSRARATEISYEQYF. CDR3 coding DNA: TGTGCCAGCAGCCGAGCGAGGGCCACCGAAATTTCCTACGAGCAGTACTTC.

This clonotype came up a few times. The chain links TRBV12-3 or TRBV12-4 to TRBJ1-1, with TRBD1 identical over 8 bases. CDR3 length: 14 residues. Trimming took 6 bases from V and 4 from J; bases not matched to a gene: 7. CDR3 in amino acids: CASSDSTGGTEAFF. The CDR3 region has the DNA TGTGCCAGCAGCGACTCCACAGGGGGCACTGAAGCTTTCTTT.

The chain carries TRBV5-1 and TRBJ1-6; D remains unclear. Between the trimmed V and J ends, which lost 0 bases and 6 bases, there was a span of 7 bases. CDR3 length: 14 residues. The germline CDR1 and CDR2 sequences are SGHRS and YFSETQ. Here the CDR3 reads CASSLGGFNSPLHF. The CDR3 DNA follows: TGCGCCAGCAGCTTGGGCGGGTTTAATTCACCCCTCCACTTT.

This clonotype has at least ten counts. DNA of the CDR3: TGTGCCAGCAGCCCCCCCGGGACAGTCCTCTACAATGAGCAGTTCTTC. Protein sequence: CASSPPGTVLYNEQFF. The chain uses TRBV12-3 or TRBV12-4 and TRBJ2-1; 7 nucleotides agree with TRBD1. J was trimmed by 3 bases and V by 6 bases; bases with no gene match: 11. CDR3 length: 16 amino acids.

This clonotype appeared a few times. This chain uses TRBV9 with TRBJ2-1, with D unclear. Germline V gene lookup returns CDR1 SGDLS and CDR2 YYNGEE. The CDR3 length is 12 residues. Deletions cut 4 bases from V and 8 bases from J, with 10 bases between. The chain's CDR3 is CASSLVLDEQFF. The CDR3 nucleotides read TGTGCCAGCAGCCTTGTCCTGGATGAGCAGTTCTTC. Full variable domain (missing parts from reference TRBV9 and TRBJ2-1): DSGVTQTPKHLITATGQRVTLRCSPRSGDLSVYWYQQSLDQGLQFLIQYYNGEERAKGNILERFSAQQFPDLHSELNLSSLELGDSALYFCASSLVLDEQFFGPGTRLTVL.

This clonotype turned up a few times. The chain uses TRBV7-2 and TRBJ1-4, with TRBD1 matching 9 bases. This CDR3 has 15 amino acids. V lost 3 bases and J lost 7; bases outside the gene matches: 6. Germline CDR1 is SGHTA and CDR2 is FQGNSA. For the CDR3, the DNA is TGTGCCAGCAGCTTCAAACAGGGGGCGCTTGAAAAACTGTTTTTT. Its translation is CASSFKQGALEKLFF.

The chain couples TRBV5-5 to TRBJ1-1; D unclear. This CDR3 comprises 14 residues. V was trimmed by 1 base and J by 0 bases, leaving 7 bases between them. CDR1 is SGHKS and CDR2 is YYEKEE in the germline V gene (reference sequence). The CDR3, as DNA: TGTGCCAGCAGCTTGCGAATGGTGAACACTGAAGCTTTCTTT. Protein product: CASSLRMVNTEAFF.